A selection of T cell receptor beta chains follows, all from one sample in a study of blood T cell repertoires in COVID-19. Here immunoSEQ multiplex PCR was the method, and the copy in TCRdb shows in-frame clones only, minus some. The data contain 130,000 to 150,000 clones, about 84% of them singletons. The source material was peripheral blood. Every receptor here comes from a woman in her forties or fifties with acute or convalescent COVID-19. The CDR3 runs from the conserved cysteine through the conserved F or W.

v_call,j_call,cdr3_aa
TRBV6-5,TRBJ2-1,CASSSTSEQFF
TRBV2,TRBJ1-6,CASSDGAGDDNSPLHF
TRBV3-1/TRBV3-2,TRBJ1-3,CASSPADGRNTIYF
TRBV7-2,TRBJ2-2,CASSLDTPNTGELFF
TRBV4-2,TRBJ2-1,CASSLGTGMYEQFF
TRBV11-2,TRBJ1-1,CASSLDPQYTEAFF
TRBV28,TRBJ2-4,CASSQPWGLAGVLAKNIQYF
TRBV7-6,TRBJ2-3,CASSTASGGRGDTQYF
TRBV12-3/TRBV12-4,TRBJ1-2,CASTLEERGSYTF
TRBV11-2,TRBJ2-7,CASSLARAGGIEQYF
TRBV5-6,TRBJ2-1,CASSGHGTRLQFF
TRBV24-1,TRBJ1-1,CATSDLRETALREAFF
TRBV9,TRBJ2-1,CASSPTGKRGYNEQFF
TRBV28,TRBJ1-6,CASSLGAPDNSPLHF
TRBV19,TRBJ2-7,CASSPLPTGTYEQYF
TRBV18,TRBJ2-5,CASSLSRTEQETQYF
TRBV12-5,TRBJ1-5,CASQSTGVLTQHF
TRBV18,TRBJ1-1,CASSPNQGAGGDTEAFF
TRBV6-1,TRBJ1-2,CASSDEGRLTIGYTF
TRBV3-1/TRBV3-2,TRBJ1-6,CASSQSTGETPLHF
TRBV9,TRBJ2-7,CASSVDVAGMREQYF
TRBV5-1,TRBJ1-2,CASSQRGDYGYTF
TRBV11-2,TRBJ2-7,CASRKPGTTTYEQYF
TRBV28,TRBJ1-5,CASSGQGYGPQHF